This T cell receptor beta chain appears in the sequencing data of a study of blood T cell repertoires in COVID-19. For the study at large: Material from acute and convalescent COVID-19 was sourced from the United States, Italy and Spain. The analysed material was cDNA or gDNA that came from T cells, B-cell-depleted T cells, or PBMCs.

Per germline, CDR1 SGDLS and CDR2 YYNGEE. The CDR3 length is 15 residues. Trimming took 0 bases from V and 4 from J; bases not matched to a gene: 2. The data were produced by immunoSEQ multiplex PCR, yet TCRdb's version contains in-frame clones alone and is incomplete. The sample includes about 69,000 clones, approximately 83% of them seen just once. Recruited during active infection, patients (from Seattle) were subsequently followed longitudinally. The sequenced material came from peripheral blood. The chain combines TRBV9 with TRBJ2-1, with 9 bases lining up with TRBD2. The source is a man between 40 and 49 years old with COVID-19, enrolled during active disease. The CDR3 region is CASSVDSGGYNEQFF. The CDR3 region has the DNA TGTGCCAGCAGCGTAGACAGCGGGGGGTACAATGAGCAGTTCTTC.